The 20 T cell receptor beta chains below come from one sample, sequenced in a study of early T cells in non-severe SARS-CoV-2 infection. MiXCR, run by TCRdb on the 5' RACE reads, gives a single entry per CDR3 protein. The sample lists 20,000 to 25,000 distinct CDR3 sequences; 4.8% were seen once. The material sequenced was whole blood. The receptors here all came from an adult who was a healthcare worker with PCR-confirmed SARS-CoV-2 infection or an uninfected control (not recorded which).

This clonotype has a handful of counts. The DNA for the CDR3 is TGCAGTGCTAGAGAAAAAGCGGTCCTCTACGAGCAGTACTTC. This encodes CSAREKAVLYEQYF. The rearrangement uses TRBV20-1 and TRBJ2-7; perhaps TRBD2 as D (5 bases). CDR1 and CDR2 from the germline V gene are DFQATT and SNEGSKA (reference sequence). CDR3 size: 14 residues. Deletions cut 0 bases from V and 3 bases from J, with 12 bases between.

This clonotype was counted at least ten times. This chain links TRBV19 with TRBJ2-3; D unresolved. V lost 7 bases, J lost 5 bases, and 16 bases lay in between. The CDR3 covers 14 residues. Germline assignment: CDR1 LNHDA and CDR2 SQIVND (reference sequence). CDR3 coding DNA: TGTGCCAGTACCAGGTGGGCCTTCGGAGATACGCAGTATTTT. Amino acids: CASTRWAFGDTQYF.

There are a few counts of this clonotype. The chain recombines TRBV6-6 with TRBJ2-3; D not resolved. The length of the CDR3 is 13 residues. With 0 bases removed from V and 4 bases from J, the gap between germline ends came to 5 bases. The germline gives CDR1 MNHNY, CDR2 SVGAGI (reference sequence). The CDR3 region is CASSYSIADTQYF. CDR3 in DNA: TGTGCCAGCAGTTACTCGATAGCAGATACGCAGTATTTT.

Points on this clonotype: The CDR3 does not end in the conserved phenylalanine or tryptophan, so this is likely a read error. No DNA is shown, since the ends of the CDR3 on it are uncertain; the CDR3 is the one TCRdb lists. The chain couples TRBV30 to TRBJ2-3; the D call TRBD1 from the table was never checked on the DNA. The CDR3 is 12 residues long, ends included. CDR1 is GTSNPN, CDR2 SVGIG, per germline (reference sequence). This CDR3 reads CAWSRPTGSTGY.

This clonotype showed up many times. The rearrangement uses TRBV7-2 and TRBJ2-7; 10 positions match TRBD1. With 0 bases clipped from V and 4 bases from J, the junction kept 3 bases outside the gene matches. CDR3 length equals 15 residues. Germline V gives CDR1 SGHTA, CDR2 FQGNSA. The CDR3 here is CASSLAGGQGYEQYF. DNA for the CDR3: TGTGCCAGCAGCTTAGCGGGGGGACAGGGGTACGAGCAGTACTTC.

This clonotype was recorded at least ten times. The genes are TRBV19 and TRBJ2-4; tentative D call: TRBD2 (5 bases). The V end lost 4 bases, the J end lost 8 bases, and 15 bases lay between the germline ends. CDR3 length: 14 amino acids. Germline V gene sequence: CDR1 LNHDA, CDR2 SQIVND (reference sequence). The CDR3 here is CASSTLGKEDIQYF. CDR3 nucleotides: TGTGCCAGTAGTACCCTCGGGAAAGAGGACATTCAGTACTTC.

This clonotype was seen repeatedly, ten times or more. The chain employs TRBV5-1 and TRBJ2-3; D unclear. The length of the CDR3 is 15 residues. Germline assignment: CDR1 SGHRS and CDR2 YFSETQ. Trimming took off 1 base at V and 1 base at J, with 10 bases between the two ends. This chain's CDR3 is CASSLLTDGTDTQYF. Written as DNA, the CDR3 is TGCGCCAGCAGCTTGTTAACGGACGGCACAGATACGCAGTATTTT. The variable domain in full, completed from reference TRBV5-1 and TRBJ2-3, reads KAGVTQTPRYLIKTRGQQVTLSCSPISGHRSVSWYQQTPGQGLQFLFEYFSETQRNKGNFPGRFSGRQFSNSRSEMNVSTLELGDSALYLCASSLLTDGTDTQYFGPGTRLTVL.

The chain uses TRBV10-2 and TRBJ2-2; D remains unclear. The CDR3 consists of 14 residues. V shed 4 bases and J shed 0 bases, with 6 bases lying between them. From germline, CDR1 is WSHSY and CDR2 SAAADI. CDR3 in DNA: TGCGCCAGCAGTGGCAGCCCGAACACCGGGGAGCTGTTTTTT. Amino acids: CASSGSPNTGELFF.

This clonotype came up a few times. The gene calls are TRBV6-1 and TRBJ2-3, with TRBD2 matching over 10 bases. The CDR3 has 15 amino acids. Trimming took 0 bases from V and 4 from J; bases not matched to a gene: 1. Germline V gene data show CDR1 as MNHNS and CDR2 as SASEGT. The CDR3 DNA follows: TGTGCCAGCAGTGAAGCTAGCGGGGGGCCAGATACGCAGTATTTT. This gives the protein CASSEASGGPDTQYF.

This clonotype appeared a few times. The rearrangement joins TRBV6-1 to TRBJ2-2; D is unclear. Germline V lookup: CDR1 MNHNS, CDR2 SASEGT. V lost 4 bases to trimming and J lost 4 bases, with 7 bases between them. This CDR3 is built from 13 residues. The CDR3 reads CASSVAVTGELFF. DNA for the CDR3: TGTGCCAGCAGTGTAGCAGTCACCGGGGAGCTGTTTTTT.

In its sample, this clonotype was seen many times. This chain joins TRBV20-1 and TRBJ1-1; the D is unclear. This CDR3 has 13 amino acids. The germline CDR1 and CDR2 sequences are DFQATT and SNEGSKA (reference sequence). Between the trimmed V and J ends, which lost 3 bases and 1 base, there was a span of 9 bases. CDR3: CSARLRWNTEAFF. The DNA for the CDR3 is TGCAGTGCTAGGCTACGGTGGAACACTGAAGCTTTCTTT.

Many counts were recorded for this clonotype. The CDR3 DNA follows: TGCGCCAGCAGGGTGAACAGGGAGCGCACTGAAGCTTTCTTT. Its protein is CASRVNRERTEAFF. The chain joins TRBV5-1 to TRBJ1-1; weak D call: TRBD1 (6 bases). This CDR3 contains 14 residues. Germline V gene data show CDR1 as SGHRS and CDR2 as YFSETQ. V was cut by 5 bases and J by 4 bases, with 15 bases left in between.

The gene calls are TRBV5-1 and TRBJ2-3, with 9 bases matching TRBD2. V was clipped by 3 bases and J by 7 bases; unmatched bases: 9. The germline CDR1 and CDR2 sequences are SGHRS and YFSETQ. The CDR3 is 15 residues long. In nucleotides, the CDR3 is TGCGCCAGCAGCTACGGAGCGGGGGGCCGCAATACGCAGTATTTT. Its protein product is CASSYGAGGRNTQYF. The full variable domain, completed using reference TRBV5-1 and TRBJ2-3, is KAGVTQTPRYLIKTRGQQVTLSCSPISGHRSVSWYQQTPGQGLQFLFEYFSETQRNKGNFPGRFSGRQFSNSRSEMNVSTLELGDSALYLCASSYGAGGRNTQYFGPGTRLTVL.

This clonotype has ten or more counts. The chain is built from TRBV6-2 or TRBV6-3 and TRBJ1-1; D not certain. V was shortened by 5 bases and J by 0 bases, with 16 bases between the two germline ends. From germline, CDR1 is MNHEY and CDR2 SVGEGT. This CDR3 is built from 16 residues. CDR3 nucleotides: TGTGCCAGCAGTAGGTACGGGGAGGATATGAACACTGAAGCTTTCTTT. As protein: CASSRYGEDMNTEAFF.

This clonotype was seen repeatedly, ten times or more. The chain links TRBV11-3 to TRBJ1-2; D is possibly TRBD1 (5 bases). Germline-derived CDR1 and CDR2 are SGHNT and YENEEA. The CDR3 covers 14 residues. The ends were cut back, 2 bases at V and 6 bases at J, with 13 bases in the middle. The CDR3 here is CASSLNAGMDGYTF. DNA of the CDR3: TGTGCCAGCAGCTTAAATGCAGGGATGGATGGCTACACCTTC.

J is TRBJ2-3 and V is TRBV6-6; 8 nucleotides match TRBD2. Trimming at V came to 0 bases and at J to 4 bases, leaving 0 bases not matched to a gene. Per the germline V gene, CDR1 is MNHNY and CDR2 is SVGAGI (reference sequence). The CDR3 runs to 14 residues. The CDR3 loop reads CASSYSGGADTQYF. The CDR3 region has the DNA TGTGCCAGCAGTTACTCCGGGGGGGCAGATACGCAGTATTTT.

This clonotype is labeled medium-sized. The chain is built from TRBV7-2 and TRBJ2-1, with 7 positions matching TRBD2. The V segment lost 5 bases and the J segment 9 bases; nucleotides outside the gene matches: 22. CDR1 and CDR2 from the germline V gene are SGHTA and FQGNSA. The length of the CDR3 is 18 residues. The CDR3 protein is CASSVYPVTSSKNGEQFF. CDR3 bases: TGTGCCAGCAGCGTCTATCCAGTGACTAGCTCGAAGAATGGTGAGCAGTTCTTC.

This clonotype was picked up a small number of times. This rearrangement joins TRBV5-1 to TRBJ2-1; D is undetermined. Germline assignment: CDR1 SGHRS and CDR2 YFSETQ. The V and J ends lost 0 bases and 0 bases respectively, with 7 bases between them. The CDR3 runs 15 residues. CDR3 region: CASSLVRSSYNEQFF. CDR3 nucleotides: TGCGCCAGCAGCTTGGTTAGGAGCTCCTACAATGAGCAGTTCTTC.

This clonotype was found many times. The chain is built from TRBV3-1 and TRBJ2-5, with TRBD2 matching over 11 bases. The V gene's germline CDR1 is LGHDT and CDR2 YNNKEL (reference sequence). CDR3 size: 17 residues. V lost 4 bases, J lost 1 base, and 8 bases stayed unmatched. The CDR3 DNA reads TGTGCCAGCAGCCGCTCTAGCGGGGGGCCCTTCCAAGAGACCCAGTACTTC. It translates to CASSRSSGGPFQETQYF.

This clonotype was recorded a few times. The V call is TRBV3-2, the J call TRBJ2-3; the D call TRBD2 from the table was never checked on the DNA. TRBV3-2 is a recognized pseudogene. The CDR3 is 13 amino acids. CDR3 loop: CVASKGDTDTQYF. DNA for the CDR3: TGTGTTGCCTCCAAGGGAGACACAGATACGCAGTATTTT.